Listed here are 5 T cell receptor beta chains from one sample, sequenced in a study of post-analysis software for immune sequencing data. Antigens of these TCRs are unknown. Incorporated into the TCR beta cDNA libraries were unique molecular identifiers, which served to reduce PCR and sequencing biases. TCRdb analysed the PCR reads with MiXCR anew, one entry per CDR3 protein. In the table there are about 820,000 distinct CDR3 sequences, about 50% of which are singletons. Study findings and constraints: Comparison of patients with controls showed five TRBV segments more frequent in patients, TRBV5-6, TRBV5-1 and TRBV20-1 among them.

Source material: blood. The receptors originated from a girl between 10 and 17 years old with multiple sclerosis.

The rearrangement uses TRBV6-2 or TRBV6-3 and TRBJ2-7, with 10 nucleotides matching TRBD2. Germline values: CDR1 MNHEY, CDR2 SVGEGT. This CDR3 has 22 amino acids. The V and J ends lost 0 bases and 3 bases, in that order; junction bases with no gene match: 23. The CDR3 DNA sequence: TGTGCCAGCAGTTACTCATCAGGTACGGCTAGCGGGAGATTACCACCCGGCTACGAGCAGTACTTC. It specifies CASSYSSGTASGRLPPGYEQYF.

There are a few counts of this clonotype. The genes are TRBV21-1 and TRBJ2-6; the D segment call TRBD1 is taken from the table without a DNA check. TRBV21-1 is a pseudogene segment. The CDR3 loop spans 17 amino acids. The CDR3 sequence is CASSNDRPSSGANVLTF. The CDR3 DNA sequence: TGTGCCAGCAGCAACGACAGACCGAGCTCTGGGGCCAACGTCCTGACTTTC.

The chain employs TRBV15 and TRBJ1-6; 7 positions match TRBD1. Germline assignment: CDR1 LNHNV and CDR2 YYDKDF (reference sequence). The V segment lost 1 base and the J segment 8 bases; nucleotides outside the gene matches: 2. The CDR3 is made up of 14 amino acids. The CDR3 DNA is TGTGCCACCAGCAGAGGACAGGGCGATTCACCCCTCCACTTT. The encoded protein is CATSRGQGDSPLHF. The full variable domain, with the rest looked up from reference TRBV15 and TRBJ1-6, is DAMVIQNPRYQVTQFGKPVTLSCSQTLNHNVMYWYQQKSSQAPKLLFHYYDKDFNNEADTPDNFQSRRPNTSFCFLDIRSPGLGDTAMYLCATSRGQGDSPLHFGNGTRLTVT.

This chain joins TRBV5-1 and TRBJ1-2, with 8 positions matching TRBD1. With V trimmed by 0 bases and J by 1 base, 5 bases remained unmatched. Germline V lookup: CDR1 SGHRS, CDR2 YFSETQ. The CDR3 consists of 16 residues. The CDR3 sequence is CASSLVRTGLNYGYTF. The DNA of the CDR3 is TGCGCCAGCAGCTTGGTCAGGACAGGGCTTAACTATGGCTACACCTTC.

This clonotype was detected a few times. The CDR3 bases are TGCGCCAGCAGCCTTACGAGGGGGTTCGCAGTGGATACGCAGTATTTT. It codes for CASSLTRGFAVDTQYF. This chain connects TRBV5-1 to TRBJ2-3; D may be TRBD1 (6 bases). Trimming cost V 4 bases and J 6 bases, with 21 bases left between them. This CDR3 has 16 amino acids. The V gene's germline CDR1 is SGHRS and CDR2 YFSETQ.